The 18 T cell receptor beta chains below all came from one sample that was sequenced in a study of regulatory T cells in long-lasting Graves disease. Building the TCR beta libraries relied on iRepertoire HTBI primers, and CDR3 regions underwent Arm-PCR. TCRdb re-called the multiplex PCR reads through MiXCR, storing one row per CDR3 protein. Among almost 450,000 distinct CDR3 sequences listed, roughly 17% were seen once. Noted time point: newly diagnosed GD, antithyroid drugs for less than 3 months. Following extraction of RNA from PBMCs, that RNA was used to make the TCR library. This same sample was also part of a study on T cells in Graves' hyperthyroidism and ophthalmopathy.

The input for sequencing was peripheral blood mononuclear cells (PBMCs), taken at new diagnosis, from a patient treated with antithyroid drugs. Every receptor here comes from a woman in her 30s with Graves disease.

This clonotype was counted many times. This rearrangement joins TRBV5-1 to TRBJ1-1; D is uncertain. The CDR3 totals 15 residues. From germline, CDR1 is SGHRS and CDR2 YFSETQ. Trimming shortened V by 4 bases and J by 2 bases, and 15 bases separated the two germline ends. The chain's CDR3 is CASSVEPTLNTEAFF. The CDR3 region has the DNA TGCGCCAGCAGCGTAGAACCGACGCTTAACACTGAAGCTTTCTTT. Complete variable domain (other parts from reference TRBV5-1 and TRBJ1-1): KAGVTQTPRYLIKTRGQQVTLSCSPISGHRSVSWYQQTPGQGLQFLFEYFSETQRNKGNFPGRFSGRQFSNSRSEMNVSTLELGDSALYLCASSVEPTLNTEAFFGQGTRLTVV.

The chain joins TRBV7-2 to TRBJ1-2; maybe TRBD1 (5 bases). Germline CDR1 reads SGHTA; CDR2 reads FQGNSA. V dropped 5 bases and J dropped 11 bases, with 18 bases sitting between them. This CDR3 has 13 residues. For the CDR3, the DNA is TGTGCCAGCAGCCCGACCGGGACGATTGGATACACCTTC. Amino acids: CASSPTGTIGYTF.

This clonotype has just a few counts. This chain joins TRBV27 and TRBJ1-6; D might be TRBD1 (5 bases). V lost 2 bases and J 10 bases, leaving 9 bases between the germline ends. Germline V gene data show CDR1 as MNHEY and CDR2 as SMNVEV (reference sequence). The CDR3 is 13 amino acids. For the CDR3, the DNA is TGTGCCAGCAGTTTAGGCAGGGCCTCACCCCTCCACTTT. Translating gives CASSLGRASPLHF.

This clonotype was seen ten or more times. This rearrangement joins TRBV11-2 to TRBJ2-2; 8 bases are shared with TRBD2. The CDR3 runs to 17 residues. Germline V lookup: CDR1 SGHAT, CDR2 FQNNGV. J lost 3 bases, V lost 8 bases, and 14 bases had no gene match. The CDR3 DNA is TGTGCCAGCGCAGCCGTGGGAGCGGGAGTCCACACCGGGGAGCTGTTTTTT. Amino acids: CASAAVGAGVHTGELFF.

In this sample, this clonotype turned up many times. The chain couples TRBV5-1 to TRBJ1-1; D is perhaps TRBD1 (6 bases). The germline CDR1 and CDR2 sequences are SGHRS and YFSETQ. Trimming shortened V by 4 bases and J by 4 bases, and 11 bases separated the two germline ends. The CDR3 loop spans 13 amino acids. Written as DNA, the CDR3 is TGCGCCAGCAGCCTGAAAGGGGGCACTGAAGCTTTCTTT. Amino acids: CASSLKGGTEAFF.

This clonotype was counted ten times or more. This rearrangement joins TRBV3-1 to TRBJ2-1; TRBD2 agrees at 12 bases. CDR1 is LGHDT, CDR2 YNNKEL, per germline (reference sequence). J gave up 7 bases and V 3 bases, and 10 bases lay outside the gene matches. CDR3 length: 17 amino acids. CDR3 in DNA: TGTGCCAGCAGCCATTTGGCCCTAGCGGGAGGGTTAAATGAGCAGTTCTTC. Its protein is CASSHLALAGGLNEQFF.

This clonotype appeared many times. The chain has TRBV12-5 and TRBJ1-1; a weak D match, TRBD1 (5 bases). The CDR3 covers 13 residues. Trimming pared 1 base from V and 5 bases from J, leaving 8 bases between. CDR1 and CDR2 (germline): LGHNT, FRNRAP. CDR3 in amino acids: CASGLETGTEAFF. In nucleotides, the CDR3 is TGTGCTAGTGGTTTGGAAACAGGTACTGAAGCTTTCTTT. The whole variable domain, filled in from reference TRBV12-5 and TRBJ1-1, reads DARVTQTPRHKVTEMGQEVTMRCQPILGHNTVFWYRQTMMQGLELLAYFRNRAPLDDSGMPKDRFSAEMPDATLATLKIQPSEPRDSAVYFCASGLETGTEAFFGQGTRLTVV.

This clonotype has a count of ten or more. The chain links TRBV7-9 to TRBJ2-5; D is possibly TRBD2 (5 bases). This CDR3 spans 15 amino acids. Looked up from germline, CDR1 is SEHNR and CDR2 is FQNEAQ (reference sequence). V lost 5 bases and J 2 bases, leaving 15 bases between the germline ends. The CDR3 region has the DNA TGTGCCAGCAGCCCTAGCCGGGCTAGTCAAGAGACCCAGTACTTC. Protein sequence: CASSPSRASQETQYF.

This clonotype was seen ten or more times. The chain uses TRBV30 and TRBJ2-3, with D possibly being TRBD2 (5 bases). The V and J ends lost 0 bases and 7 bases respectively, with 14 bases between them. This CDR3 comprises 14 residues. CDR1 and CDR2 (germline): GTSNPN, SVGIG (reference sequence). DNA of the CDR3: TGTGCCTGGAGTGTTCGGGGTGGGCACAATACGCAGTATTTT. This gives the protein CAWSVRGGHNTQYF. Based on the CDR3 plus reference TRBV30 and TRBJ2-3, the full variable domain is SQTIHQWPATLVQPVGSPLSLECTVEGTSNPNLYWYRQAAGRGLQLLFYSVGIGQISSEVPQNLSASRPQDRQFILSSKKLLLSDSGFYLCAWSVRGGHNTQYFGPGTRLTVL.

Points on this clonotype: This could be a read error, since a much larger clone is one nucleotide away. The rearrangement links TRBV2 to TRBJ2-2, with a weak D call TRBD1 (5 bases). Trimming shortened V by 7 bases and J by 0 bases, and 9 bases separated the two germline ends. The CDR3 is 14 amino acids. Germline CDR1 reads SNHLY; CDR2 reads FYNNEI. CDR3 in DNA: TGTGCCAGCATTAAGGGGCCGAACACCGGGGAGCTGTTTTTT. It specifies CASIKGPNTGELFF.

This clonotype was seen repeatedly, ten times or more. The chain combines TRBV28 with TRBJ2-1, with 9 bases fitting TRBD2. Germline V gene sequence: CDR1 MDHEN, CDR2 SYDVKM. V lost 6 bases to trimming and J lost 8 bases; unmatched junction nucleotides: 11. This CDR3 contains 15 residues. The CDR3 reads CASSQGTSRDDEQFF. CDR3 nucleotide sequence: TGTGCCAGCAGCCAGGGGACTAGCCGGGATGATGAGCAGTTCTTC.

This clonotype was seen repeatedly, ten times or more. The chain recombines TRBV3-1 with TRBJ2-7; 7 nucleotides agree with TRBD2. The CDR3 is made up of 15 amino acids. Germline loops: CDR1 LGHDT, CDR2 YNNKEL (reference sequence). J was trimmed by 3 bases and V by 4 bases; bases with no gene match: 9. The CDR3 DNA reads as TGTGCCAGCAGCCCCCGGGAGGACCTCGACTACGAGCAGTACTTC. Residues: CASSPREDLDYEQYF.

This clonotype was found many times. The chain uses TRBV2 and TRBJ2-1; D is unclear. This CDR3 spans 12 amino acids. V lost 3 bases and J 5 bases, leaving 5 bases between the germline ends. Germline CDR1 is SNHLY and CDR2 is FYNNEI. The CDR3 region has the DNA TGTGCCAGCAGTGAGCCCAACAATGAGCAGTTCTTC. It is translated as CASSEPNNEQFF.

This clonotype was picked up many times. The chain has TRBV13 and TRBJ2-1, with D hard to call. Trimming stripped 5 bases from V and 0 bases from J, with 8 bases between. This CDR3 comprises 14 residues. Germline-derived CDR1 and CDR2 are PRHDT and FYEKMQ (reference sequence). The CDR3, as DNA: TGTGCCAGCAGCCACCTGATCTCCTACAATGAGCAGTTCTTC. Amino acids: CASSHLISYNEQFF.

There are many counts of this clonotype. The V and J genes are TRBV18 and TRBJ1-2; the match to TRBD1 covers 9 bases. Per germline, CDR1 KGHSH and CDR2 LQKENI. Losses at the gene ends were 8 bases for V and 3 bases for J; bases not matched to a gene: 7. The CDR3 runs 14 residues. Written as DNA, the CDR3 is TGTGCCAGCAGCCCCCGGACAGGGGACTATGGCTACACCTTC. Translation gives CASSPRTGDYGYTF.

This clonotype was recorded many times. The gene calls are TRBV11-2 and TRBJ2-7; 9 bases match TRBD2. The J segment lost 4 bases and the V segment lost 5 bases, leaving 15 bases of the junction unmatched. Germline CDR1 is SGHAT and CDR2 is FQNNGV. This CDR3 comprises 17 residues. The CDR3 nucleotides are TGTGCCAGCAGCGCTCGACTAGCGGCCAACTCGGTATACGAGCAGTACTTC. Translated: CASSARLAANSVYEQYF. The variable domain in full, with the rest retrieved from reference TRBV11-2 and TRBJ2-7, is EAGVAQSPRYKIIEKRQSVAFWCNPISGHATLYWYQQILGQGPKLLIQFQNNGVVDDSQLPKDRFSAERLKGVDSTLKIQPAKLEDSAVYLCASSARLAANSVYEQYFGPGTRLTVT.

There are a few counts of this clonotype. The rearrangement joins TRBV10-2 to TRBJ1-2; maybe TRBD1 (6 bases). Trimming removed 6 bases at V and 2 bases at J, with 13 bases between. The CDR3 loop spans 14 amino acids. Germline V CDR1 and CDR2: WSHSY, SAAADI. CDR3: CASSWDTINYGYTF. In nucleotides, the CDR3 is TGCGCCAGCAGCTGGGACACCATAAACTATGGCTACACCTTC.

Of note for this clonotype: Since a much larger clone is just one base distant, this may be a read error. This chain connects TRBV10-3 to TRBJ2-7; possible D gene TRBD2, 6 bases. Germline loops: CDR1 ENHRY, CDR2 SYGVKD. This CDR3 has 15 amino acids. Trimming removed 4 bases at V and 2 bases at J, with 15 bases between. CDR3 sequence: CAISGGRRGTYEQYF. CDR3 nucleotide sequence: TGTGCCATCAGTGGGGGTCGGCGGGGTACCTACGAGCAGTACTTC.